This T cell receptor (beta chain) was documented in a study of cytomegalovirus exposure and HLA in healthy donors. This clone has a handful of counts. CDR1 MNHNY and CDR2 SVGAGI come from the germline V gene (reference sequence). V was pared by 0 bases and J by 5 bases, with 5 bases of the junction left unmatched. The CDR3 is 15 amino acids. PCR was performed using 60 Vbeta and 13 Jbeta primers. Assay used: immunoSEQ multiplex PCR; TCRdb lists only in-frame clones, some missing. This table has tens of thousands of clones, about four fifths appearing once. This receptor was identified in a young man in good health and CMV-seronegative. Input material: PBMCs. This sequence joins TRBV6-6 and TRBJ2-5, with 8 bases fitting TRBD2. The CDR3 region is CASSYSAGARETQYF. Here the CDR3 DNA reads TGTGCCAGCAGTTACTCAGCGGGGGCGCGGGAGACCCAGTACTTC.